This T cell receptor (beta chain) comes out of a study of T cell clonotyping in hematopoietic cell transplantation. The table came from immunoSEQ multiplex PCR; TCRdb's copy has only in-frame clones and leaves some out. The sample holds about 7,200 clones, approximately 91% seen once. The CDR3 totals 15 residues. V was clipped by 3 bases and J by 5 bases; unmatched bases: 6. The germline gives CDR1 MNHEY, CDR2 SMNVEV (reference sequence). The study's findings and limits: Graft donor and pretransplant recipient Inverse Simpson Index values predicted broader posttransplant TCR diversity. Cells were unsorted, so CD4 and CD8 contributions were not separated. Few recipient clonotypes overlapped donors; over 95% were de novo at given depth.

Recipient blood drawn about 28 days pretransplant and days 30, 100, 180 after. Concerning this clone itself: Its antigen remains unknown.

This chain joins TRBV27 and TRBJ2-3, with 9 nucleotides matching TRBD2. Sequencing used PBMCs, obtained 30 days after allogeneic stem cell transplant. The TCR comes from a female patient aged 50-59 years who had an allogeneic stem cell transplant from an unrelated donor, so the T cells may come from the graft donor. Some clones in this sample may be carry-over from other donors' samples. The CDR3 sequence is CASSFLAGTKDTQYF. Written as DNA, the CDR3 is TGTGCCAGCAGTTTTCTAGCGGGAACAAAAGATACGCAGTATTTT.